One T cell receptor (beta chain) is described in this entry. Its matching antigen is unknown. These data are taken from a study of cytomegalovirus exposure and HLA in healthy donors. The PCR had 60 Vbeta and 13 Jbeta primers. The assay was immunoSEQ multiplex PCR, and TCRdb's table has in-frame clones only and misses some. Altogether roughly 100,000 clones are present, roughly 76% being singletons, with the ten largest covering 6.1%. Findings of the study overall: TCR beta sequences reportedly predicted most subjects' HLA-A and HLA-B alleles accurately. The study designated 160 or so TCR beta chains cytomegalovirus-associated.

At collection, donors were nominally healthy, but unrecorded immune exposures were probable. The germline V gene has CDR1 MNHEY and CDR2 SVGAGI. Trimming removed 0 bases from V and 0 bases from J, with 5 bases in between. This CDR3 is 14 amino acids long. Sequencing was performed on PBMCs. This sequence joins TRBV6-5 and TRBJ1-2; D gene uncertain. The origin of this receptor is a woman between 50 and 59 years old in good health and CMV-seropositive. In DNA, the CDR3 is TGTGCCAGCAGTTACTCGCCAGCTAACTATGGCTACACCTTC. Translating gives CASSYSPANYGYTF.